The 9 T cell receptor beta chains below come from one sample, sequenced in a study of CD8+CD57+ T cells in acquired aplastic anemia. TCR beta VDJ and CDR3 profiles were obtained from a genomic DNA template. From the reads, TCRdb called clonotypes with MiXCR, one entry per CDR3 protein. The table includes 33,000 or so distinct CDR3 sequences, 76% detected once. The specimen was sorted CD4+, CD8+, or CD8+CD57+ T cells (not recorded which) from PBMCs. These receptors all come from a human donor in good health, serving as a control.

This sequence joins TRBV2 and TRBJ1-1; unclear D gene. V was clipped by 4 bases and J by 1 base, with 10 bases between them. Germline CDR1 reads SNHLY; CDR2 reads FYNNEI. This CDR3 spans 14 amino acids. The DNA for the CDR3 is TGTGCCAGCAGTGCCAGGACGGCGAACACTGAAGCTTTCTTT. This gives the protein CASSARTANTEAFF.

The chain links TRBV19 to TRBJ2-1; D possibly corresponds to TRBD1 (6 bases). The V and J ends lost 3 bases and 4 bases respectively, with 13 bases between them. This CDR3 region has 15 residues. The germline CDR1 and CDR2 sequences are LNHDA and SQIVND (reference sequence). The CDR3 DNA follows: TGTGCCAGTAGTATTCAGGCAGGGGCATACAATGAGCAGTTCTTC. This codes for CASSIQAGAYNEQFF.

This rearrangement joins TRBV7-8 to TRBJ1-4, with D unresolved. The ends were cut back, 5 bases at V and 5 bases at J, with 3 bases in the middle. The CDR3 has 11 amino acids. Germline CDR1 and CDR2: SGHVS and FQNEAQ. The CDR3, as DNA: TGTGCCAGCAGCCCCAATGAAAAACTGTTTTTT. This translates into CASSPNEKLFF.

The chain uses TRBV20-1 and TRBJ2-3, with 8 bases aligning to TRBD2. The CDR3 length is 15 residues. Trimming at V came to 1 base and at J to 1 base, leaving 4 bases not matched to a gene. Germline V gene sequence: CDR1 DFQATT, CDR2 SNEGSKA (reference sequence). CDR3 in amino acids: CSARVAGGGTDTQYF. CDR3 in DNA: TGCAGTGCTAGAGTGGCGGGGGGCGGCACAGATACGCAGTATTTT.

This chain connects TRBV11-1 to TRBJ2-1; 15 bases are a match to TRBD2. Trimming cost V 1 base and J 8 bases; bases outside gene matches: 6. The CDR3 length is 17 residues. Germline V gene lookup returns CDR1 SGHAT and CDR2 FQDESV (reference sequence). CDR3 amino acids: CASSLGWTSGGAYEQFF. DNA of the CDR3: TGTGCCAGCAGCTTAGGATGGACTAGCGGGGGGGCGTATGAGCAGTTCTTC.

The genes are TRBV24-1 and TRBJ2-3; D remains unclear. This CDR3 is built from 14 residues. Trimming removed 4 bases at V and 3 bases at J, with 10 bases between. Looked up from germline, CDR1 is KGHDR and CDR2 is SFDVKD. The CDR3 loop reads CATSDSQTTDTQYF. CDR3 sequence (DNA): TGTGCCACCAGTGACTCCCAAACTACAGATACGCAGTATTTT.

This chain connects TRBV7-3 to TRBJ2-7; 9 bases are a match to TRBD1. In germline, CDR1 is SGHTA, CDR2 FQGTGA. V lost 5 bases and J lost 3; bases outside the gene matches: 11. The CDR3 covers 16 residues. This CDR3 reads CASSPRVGTGHYEQYF. The CDR3 DNA follows: TGTGCCAGCAGCCCAAGAGTGGGGACAGGGCACTACGAGCAGTACTTC.

The chain has TRBV10-1 and TRBJ1-2; 8 bases line up with TRBD1. The CDR3 sequence is 12 residues long. Germline V gene lookup returns CDR1 WNHNN and CDR2 SYGVQD (reference sequence). The J segment lost 4 bases and the V segment lost 8 bases, leaving 3 bases of the junction unmatched. The CDR3 coding sequence is TGCGCCAGCGGACAGGGAGGCTATGGCTACACCTTC. Translation gives CASGQGGYGYTF.

The V gene is TRBV24-1, the J gene TRBJ1-2; 8 nucleotides line up with TRBD1. Germline V gene data show CDR1 as KGHDR and CDR2 as SFDVKD. This CDR3 has 13 residues. With V trimmed by 5 bases and J by 6 bases, 4 bases remained unmatched. CDR3 coding DNA: TGTGCCACCAGTGCCTTGACAGGGGATGGCTACACCTTC. This sequence encodes CATSALTGDGYTF.